These 4 T cell receptor beta chains came from one sample sequenced in a study of cytomegalovirus exposure and HLA in healthy donors. Both 60 Vbeta primers and 13 Jbeta primers went into the PCR. TCRdb keeps only in-frame clones here, not all; method: immunoSEQ multiplex PCR. The sample has about 160,000 clones; around 76% are singletons. The sample was PBMCs. The source of these receptors is a man aged 40-55 years in good health and CMV-seropositive.

A few counts support this clone. The J gene is TRBJ2-1, the V gene TRBV9; D may be TRBD1 (5 bases). V dropped 0 bases and J dropped 6 bases, with 10 bases sitting between them. The CDR3 spans 14 residues. Germline V lookup: CDR1 SGDLS, CDR2 YYNGEE. CDR3 DNA: TGTGCCAGCAGCGTAGCTGGCAGGGCCAATGAGCAGTTCTTC. Protein: CASSVAGRANEQFF.

This clone appeared a single time. The chain joins TRBV4-1 to TRBJ1-2; D not resolved. This CDR3 is built from 16 residues. Germline V gene lookup returns CDR1 MGHRA and CDR2 YSYEKL. Trimming stripped 1 base from V and 8 bases from J, with 20 bases between. The CDR3: CASSQAPPAILRGYTF. In DNA form, the CDR3 reads TGCGCCAGCAGCCAAGCACCACCAGCGATACTGCGAGGCTACACCTTC.

This clone turned up a few times. The chain employs TRBV10-3 and TRBJ2-1; D is unclear. From germline, CDR1 is ENHRY and CDR2 SYGVKD. Trimming took 6 bases from V and 0 from J, leaving 12 bases between them. The CDR3 spans 15 residues. CDR3 residues: CAIRGESRSYNEQFF. The DNA of the CDR3 is TGTGCCATCAGAGGAGAGTCTCGCTCCTACAATGAGCAGTTCTTC.

The V call is TRBV4-3, the J call TRBJ2-1; 10 bases align to TRBD2. The CDR3 sequence is 16 residues long. Trimming at V came to 3 bases and at J to 6 bases, leaving 8 bases not matched to a gene. Looked up from germline, CDR1 is LGHNA and CDR2 is YSLEER. CDR3 loop: CASSQVRTSGTNEQFF. CDR3 coding DNA: TGCGCCAGCAGCCAGGTGAGGACTAGCGGAACCAATGAGCAGTTCTTC.